Each of the 21 T cell receptor beta chains below was sequenced from the same sample in a study of circulating and synovial CD4+ cells in juvenile arthritis. Method: immunoSEQ multiplex PCR; TCRdb's copy keeps in-frame clones and lacks some. The sample shows roughly 14,000 clones, approximately 80% of them seen only once. The sample consisted of CD4+ T cells from synovial fluid. These receptors originate from a human patient with juvenile idiopathic arthritis. Some clones in this sample may be carry-over from other donors' samples.

This clone was detected a few times. This chain uses TRBV7-9 with TRBJ1-2; no firm D call. There are 12 residues in the CDR3. V lost 3 bases to trimming and J lost 7 bases, with 9 bases between them. CDR1 and CDR2 (germline): SEHNR, FQNEAQ (reference sequence). CDR3 sequence: CASSLEASGYTF. The CDR3 DNA follows: TGTGCCAGCAGCTTGGAGGCATCTGGCTACACCTTC.

V and J are TRBV4-2 and TRBJ2-7; 9 bases match TRBD1. The CDR3 consists of 16 residues. The germline V gene has CDR1 LGHNA and CDR2 YNFKEQ. With V trimmed by 1 base and J by 6 bases, 10 bases remained unmatched. The CDR3 coding sequence is TGTGCCAGCAGCCAAGTCGGGACAGGGCACCGAGGCGAGCAGTACTTC. Translation gives CASSQVGTGHRGEQYF.

The CDR3 DNA sequence: TGTGCCAGCAGCCCCGAGAGGTCGGGGATTCCCTACAATGAGCAGTTCTTC. Translating it yields CASSPERSGIPYNEQFF. The rearrangement links TRBV7-2 to TRBJ2-1; possibly TRBD2 for D (5 bases). CDR1 is SGHTA, CDR2 FQGNSA, per germline. The germline V and J ends were trimmed by 5 bases and 2 bases, with 19 bases remaining between them. This CDR3 is 17 amino acids long.

The rearrangement uses TRBV6-1 and TRBJ2-7; 10 bases fit TRBD1. The CDR3 is made up of 15 amino acids. Germline values: CDR1 MNHNS, CDR2 SASEGT. J was trimmed by 3 bases and V by 3 bases; bases with no gene match: 5. The CDR3: CASSEGTGVVYEQYF. CDR3 DNA: TGTGCCAGCAGTGAGGGGACAGGGGTTGTCTACGAGCAGTACTTC.

V usage is TRBV6-1 and J usage is TRBJ2-3, with unresolved D. The CDR3 consists of 11 residues. V shed 6 bases and J shed 4 bases, with 5 bases lying between them. Per the germline V gene, CDR1 is MNHNS and CDR2 is SASEGT. The CDR3 nucleotides are TGTGCCAGCAGGCAGGCAGATACGCAGTATTTT. Translated, it gives CASRQADTQYF.

This chain connects TRBV6-5 to TRBJ1-2; 7 bases fit TRBD1. J gave up 8 bases and V 6 bases, and 9 bases lay outside the gene matches. Germline-derived CDR1 and CDR2 are MNHEY and SVGAGI. The CDR3 contains 13 residues. CDR3 region: CASRQTGLDGYTF. The CDR3 region has the DNA TGTGCCAGCAGACAGACAGGGTTGGACGGCTACACCTTC.

The chain recombines TRBV6-5 with TRBJ2-5, with D possibly TRBD1 on 6 matching bases. The CDR3 totals 15 residues. V gave up 5 bases and J gave up 2 bases, with 15 bases separating them. From germline, CDR1 is MNHEY and CDR2 SVGAGI. The CDR3: CASSIGTLLQETQYF. The CDR3 DNA reads as TGTGCCAGCAGTATAGGGACACTCCTTCAAGAGACCCAGTACTTC.

The V gene is TRBV5-4, the J gene TRBJ2-2; TRBD2 matches at 9 bases. J lost 2 bases, V lost 4 bases, and 3 bases had no gene match. The CDR3 runs 15 residues. The germline V gene encodes CDR1 SGHNT and CDR2 YYREEE (reference sequence). The CDR3 is CASSLSGGNTGELFF. The CDR3 DNA sequence: TGTGCCAGCAGCCTTAGCGGGGGAAACACCGGGGAGCTGTTTTTT.

With regard to this clone: Because the CDR3 is missing its conserved closing phenylalanine or tryptophan, this is likely a read error. The chain employs TRBV5-1 and TRBJ2-3; D is undetermined. The CDR3 length is 16 residues. The germline CDR1 and CDR2 sequences are SGHRS and YFSETQ. Deletions cut 0 bases from V and 5 bases from J, with 16 bases between. The chain's CDR3 is CASSLALVPAGDTQYL. DNA of the CDR3: TGCGCCAGCAGCTTGGCCTTGGTCCCGGCTGGAGATACGCAGTATCTT.

The V and J genes are TRBV6-5 and TRBJ2-7, with 8 bases aligning to TRBD1. V gave up 4 bases and J gave up 6 bases; unmatched junction bases: 5. Germline values: CDR1 MNHEY, CDR2 SVGAGI. The CDR3 has 13 amino acids. The CDR3 DNA follows: TGTGCCAGCAGTTCCGGACAGGGCGGCGAGCAGTACTTC. It specifies CASSSGQGGEQYF.

CDR3 in amino acids: CASVSADTQYF. In nucleotides, the CDR3 is TGTGCCAGCGTTAGCGCAGATACGCAGTATTTT. This rearrangement joins TRBV6-1 to TRBJ2-3; TRBD2 is a possible D gene (5 bases). The CDR3 is made up of 11 amino acids. The ends were cut back, 8 bases at V and 4 bases at J, with 7 bases in the middle. The germline V gene encodes CDR1 MNHNS and CDR2 SASEGT.

V usage is TRBV6-5 and J usage is TRBJ1-5, with D possibly TRBD1 on 6 matching bases. CDR1 and CDR2 from the germline V gene are MNHEY and SVGAGI. The germline V and J ends were trimmed by 7 bases and 3 bases, with 10 bases remaining between them. The CDR3 has 13 amino acids. CDR3 region: CASTTGSNQPQHF. In DNA form, the CDR3 reads TGTGCCAGCACCACAGGGTCCAATCAGCCCCAGCATTTT.

In its sample, this clone was seen a few times. V is TRBV5-1 and J is TRBJ2-7; 8 bases fit TRBD1. Losses at the gene ends were 1 base for V and 2 bases for J; bases not matched to a gene: 5. The CDR3 consists of 15 residues. Germline V gene data show CDR1 as SGHRS and CDR2 as YFSETQ. The CDR3 DNA reads TGCGCCAGCAGCTTGACAACGGGACAGGCCTACGAGCAGTACTTC. Translating it yields CASSLTTGQAYEQYF.

The CDR3 DNA follows: TGCAGCGTTAAGCGGGGGGGCTTAGAGACCCAGTACTTC. It yields the protein CSVKRGGLETQYF. This chain joins TRBV29-1 and TRBJ2-5, with 10 bases identical to TRBD2. The CDR3 totals 13 residues. Unmatched junction bases numbered 4, after V lost 5 bases and J lost 4 bases. CDR1 and CDR2 from the germline V gene are SQVTM and ANQGSEA.

This rearrangement joins TRBV14 to TRBJ1-2; 7 nucleotides line up with TRBD1. There are 14 residues in the CDR3. Germline V CDR1 and CDR2: SGHDN, FVKESK. Trimming cost V 6 bases and J 4 bases; bases outside gene matches: 8. CDR3 in DNA: TGTGCCAGCAGGCCTTCGGGACAGCCCTATGGCTACACCTTC. Encoded protein: CASRPSGQPYGYTF.

This clone has just a few counts. The chain couples TRBV5-6 to TRBJ1-1; D gene uncertain. The V end was cut by 4 bases, the J end by 10 bases, with 20 bases between. Germline V gene data show CDR1 as SGHDT and CDR2 as YYEEEE. The CDR3 extends over 14 amino acids. Written as DNA, the CDR3 is TGTGCCAGCAGCGGGAGGGTCGTCGCCCTTGGAGCTTTCTTT. Encoded protein: CASSGRVVALGAFF. Full variable domain (missing parts from reference TRBV5-6 and TRBJ1-1): DAGVTQSPTHLIKTRGQQVTLRCSPKSGHDTVSWYQQALGQGPQFIFQYYEEEERQRGNFPDRFSGHQFPNYSSELNVNALLLGDSALYLCASSGRVVALGAFFGQGTRLTVV.

This chain links TRBV6-1 with TRBJ2-7; 10 positions match TRBD2. V trimming: 1 base; J trimming: 4 bases; junction bases outside the gene matches: 13. Germline V gene sequence: CDR1 MNHNS, CDR2 SASEGT. This CDR3 is built from 18 residues. The CDR3 spells CASSEELGGASGGYEQYF. For the CDR3, the DNA is TGTGCCAGCAGTGAAGAATTAGGAGGGGCTAGCGGGGGTTACGAGCAGTACTTC.

The rearrangement links TRBV2 to TRBJ2-7, with 7 bases matching TRBD1. This CDR3 is built from 16 residues. The V and J ends lost 4 bases and 6 bases, in that order; junction bases with no gene match: 15. CDR1 SNHLY and CDR2 FYNNEI come from the germline V gene. CDR3 loop: CASSVLQNQGVGEQYF. CDR3 in DNA: TGTGCCAGCAGTGTGCTTCAGAATCAGGGGGTAGGCGAGCAGTACTTC.

J is TRBJ1-2 and V is TRBV5-6; tentative D call: TRBD1 (5 bases). V was clipped by 3 bases and J by 8 bases, with 14 bases between them. Germline CDR1 reads SGHDT; CDR2 reads YYEEEE. The CDR3 runs 13 residues. The CDR3 nucleotides read TGTGCCAGCAGCTATACAGGTTCGGGCGGCTACACCTTC. This encodes CASSYTGSGGYTF.

This chain uses TRBV6-5 with TRBJ2-7; perhaps TRBD2 as D (6 bases). The CDR3 sequence is 13 residues long. The germline V gene encodes CDR1 MNHEY and CDR2 SVGAGI. The CDR3 region has the DNA TGTGCTACCGGGGGAGGTTTGTCCTACGAGCAGTACTTC. This codes for CATGGGLSYEQYF.

The rearrangement joins TRBV2 to TRBJ1-2; D possibly corresponds to TRBD1 (5 bases). Germline V gene sequence: CDR1 SNHLY, CDR2 FYNNEI. The CDR3 covers 14 residues. V gave up 6 bases and J gave up 7 bases, with 18 bases separating them. CDR3 residues: CASSVNSQGSGYTF. CDR3 in DNA: TGTGCCAGCAGCGTGAATTCGCAGGGCAGTGGCTACACCTTC.